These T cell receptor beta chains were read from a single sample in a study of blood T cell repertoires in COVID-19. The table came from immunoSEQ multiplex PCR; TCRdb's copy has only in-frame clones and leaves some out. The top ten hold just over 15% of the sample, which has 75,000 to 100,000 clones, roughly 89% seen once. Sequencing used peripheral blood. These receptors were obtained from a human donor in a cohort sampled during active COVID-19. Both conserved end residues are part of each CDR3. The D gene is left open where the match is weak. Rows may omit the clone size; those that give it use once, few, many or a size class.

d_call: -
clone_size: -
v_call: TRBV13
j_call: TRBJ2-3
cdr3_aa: CASGRDTDTQYF
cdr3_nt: TGTGCCAGCGGGCGGGACACAGATACGCAGTATTTT

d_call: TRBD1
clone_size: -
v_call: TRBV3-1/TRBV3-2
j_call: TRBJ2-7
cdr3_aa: CASSPRDRAYEQYF
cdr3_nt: TGTGCCAGCAGCCCCCGGGACAGGGCGTACGAGCAGTACTTC

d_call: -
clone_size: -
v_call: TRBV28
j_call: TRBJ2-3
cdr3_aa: CASSFLQGTDTQYF
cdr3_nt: TGTGCCAGCAGTTTTTTACAGGGAACAGATACGCAGTATTTT

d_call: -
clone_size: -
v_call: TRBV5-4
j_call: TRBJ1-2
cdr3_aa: CASSSYSYGYTF
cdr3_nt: TGTGCCAGCAGCTCCTACAGCTATGGCTACACCTTC

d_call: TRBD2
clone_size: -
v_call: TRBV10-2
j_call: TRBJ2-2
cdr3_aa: CASSGSLAGNTGELFF
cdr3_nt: TGCGCCAGCAGCGGATCCCTAGCGGGGAACACCGGGGAGCTGTTTTTT

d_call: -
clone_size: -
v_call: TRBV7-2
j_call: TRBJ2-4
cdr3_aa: CASSLGTPNFWTNIQYF
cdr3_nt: TGTGCCAGCAGCTTGGGGACACCCAACTTTTGGACAAACATTCAGTACTTC

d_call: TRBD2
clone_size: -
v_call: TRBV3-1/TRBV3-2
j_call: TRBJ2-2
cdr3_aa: CASRVTSGRVTGTGELFF
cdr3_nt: TGTGCCAGCAGGGTGACTAGCGGGAGGGTAACGGGCACCGGGGAGCTGTTTTTT

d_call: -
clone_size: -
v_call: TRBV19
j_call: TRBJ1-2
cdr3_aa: CASSRMGGGYTF
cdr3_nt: TGTGCCAGTAGTAGGATGGGAGGTGGCTACACCTTC

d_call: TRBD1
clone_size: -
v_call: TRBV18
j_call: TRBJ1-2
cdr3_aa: CASSPDRGYGYTF
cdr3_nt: TGTGCCAGCTCACCTGACAGGGGCTATGGCTACACCTTC

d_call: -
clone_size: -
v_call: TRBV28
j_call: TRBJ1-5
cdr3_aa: CASRSGQSNQPQHF
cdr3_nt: TGTGCCAGCAGATCCGGACAGTCGAATCAGCCCCAGCATTTT

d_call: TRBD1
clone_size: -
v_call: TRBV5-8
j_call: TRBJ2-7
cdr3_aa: CASSLDRGLPYEQYF
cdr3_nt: TGTGCCAGCAGCTTGGACAGGGGGCTTCCCTACGAGCAGTACTTC

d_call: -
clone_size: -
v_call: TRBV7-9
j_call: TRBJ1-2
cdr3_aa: CASSLGRGAYGYTF
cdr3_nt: TGTGCCAGCAGCTTAGGGCGAGGTGCCTATGGCTACACCTTC

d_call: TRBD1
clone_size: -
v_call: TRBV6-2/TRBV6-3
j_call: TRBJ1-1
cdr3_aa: CASSLRQGRTEAFF
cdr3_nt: TGTGCCAGCAGTCTTAGACAGGGTCGAACTGAAGCTTTCTTT

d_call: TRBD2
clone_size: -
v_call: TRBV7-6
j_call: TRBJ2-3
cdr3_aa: CASSSEAGGTDTQYF
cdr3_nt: TGTGCCAGCAGCTCTGAAGCGGGGGGAACAGATACGCAGTATTTT

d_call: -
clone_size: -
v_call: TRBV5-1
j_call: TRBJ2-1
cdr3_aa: CASSSNRDSQVDEQFF
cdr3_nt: TGCGCCAGCAGCTCCAACCGGGACTCGCAAGTCGATGAGCAGTTCTTC

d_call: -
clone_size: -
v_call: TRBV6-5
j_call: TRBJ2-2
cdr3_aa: CASSLSTGELFF
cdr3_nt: TGTGCCAGCAGTCTCTCCACCGGGGAGCTGTTTTTT

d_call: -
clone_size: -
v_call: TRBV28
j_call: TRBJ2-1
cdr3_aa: CASSFNAGWSYNEQFF
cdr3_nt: TGTGCCAGCAGTTTTAATGCAGGGTGGTCGTACAATGAGCAGTTCTTC

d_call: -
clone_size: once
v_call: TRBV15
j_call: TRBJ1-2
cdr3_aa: CATSRDPSLEAYGYTF
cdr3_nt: TGTGCCACCAGCAGAGACCCTTCGCTGGAGGCCTATGGCTACACCTTC

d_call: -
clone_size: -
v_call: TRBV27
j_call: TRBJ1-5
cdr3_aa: CASRRTASNQPQHF
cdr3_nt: TGTGCCAGCAGAAGGACAGCGAGCAATCAGCCCCAGCATTTT

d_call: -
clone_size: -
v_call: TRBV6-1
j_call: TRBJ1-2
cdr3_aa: CASSEAGRGYTF
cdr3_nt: TGTGCCAGCAGTGAAGCGGGGAGGGGCTACACCTTC

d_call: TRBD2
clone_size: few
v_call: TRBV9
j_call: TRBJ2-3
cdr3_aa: CASSSLAGASTDTQYF
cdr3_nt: TGTGCCAGCAGCTCCCTAGCGGGAGCTAGCACAGATACGCAGTATTTT

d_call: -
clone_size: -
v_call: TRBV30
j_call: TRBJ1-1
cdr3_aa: CAWSVRRVGTEAFF
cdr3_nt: TGTGCCTGGAGTGTACGCAGGGTGGGCACTGAAGCTTTCTTT

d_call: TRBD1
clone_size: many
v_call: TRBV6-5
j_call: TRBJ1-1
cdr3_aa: CASSPQGTEAFF
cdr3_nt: TGTGCCAGCAGTCCACAGGGGACTGAAGCTTTCTTT

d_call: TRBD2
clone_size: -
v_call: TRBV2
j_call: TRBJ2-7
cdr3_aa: CASSEAKASGGNEQYF
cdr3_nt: TGTGCCAGCAGTGAAGCAAAGGCTAGCGGGGGAAACGAGCAGTACTTC

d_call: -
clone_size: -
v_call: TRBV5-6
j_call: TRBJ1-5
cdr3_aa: CASSIGGYSNQPQHF
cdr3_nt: TGTGCCAGCAGCATAGGAGGTTATAGCAATCAGCCCCAGCATTTT

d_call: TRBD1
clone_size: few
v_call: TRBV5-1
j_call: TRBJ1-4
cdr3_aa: CASSSDRVRKLFF
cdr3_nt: TGCGCCAGCAGCTCCGACAGGGTAAGAAAACTGTTTTTT

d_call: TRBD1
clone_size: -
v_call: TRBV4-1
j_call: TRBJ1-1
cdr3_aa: CASSQEGTGYNTEAFF
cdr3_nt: TGCGCCAGCAGCCAAGAGGGGACAGGTTATAACACTGAAGCTTTCTTT

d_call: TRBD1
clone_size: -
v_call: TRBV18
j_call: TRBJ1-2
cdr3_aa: CASSPSSGQGAGYGYTF
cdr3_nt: TGTGCCAGCTCACCAAGCTCTGGACAGGGGGCCGGCTATGGCTACACCTTC

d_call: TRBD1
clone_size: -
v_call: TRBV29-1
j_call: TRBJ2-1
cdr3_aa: CSVVRDSYNEQFF
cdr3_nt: TGCAGCGTTGTTAGGGACAGCTACAATGAGCAGTTCTTC

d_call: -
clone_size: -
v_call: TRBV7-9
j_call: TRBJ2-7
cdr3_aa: CASSPRAGPYEQYF
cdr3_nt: TGTGCCAGCAGTCCCCGCGCGGGCCCCTACGAGCAGTACTTC

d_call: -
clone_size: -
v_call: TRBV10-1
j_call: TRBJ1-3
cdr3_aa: CASSEGQGNTIYF
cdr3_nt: TGCGCCAGCAGTGAGGGGCAAGGAAACACCATATATTTT

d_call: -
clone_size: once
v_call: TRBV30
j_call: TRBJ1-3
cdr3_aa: CAMEGGPGNTIYF
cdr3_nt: TGTGCAATGGAGGGAGGTCCTGGAAACACCATATATTTT

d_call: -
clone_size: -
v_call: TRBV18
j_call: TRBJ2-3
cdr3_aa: CASSVPRGSGTDTQYF
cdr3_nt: TGTGCCAGCTCAGTGCCCCGGGGGAGCGGCACAGATACGCAGTATTTT

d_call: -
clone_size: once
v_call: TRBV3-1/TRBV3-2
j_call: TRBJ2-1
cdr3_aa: CASSLRAGEQFF
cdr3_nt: TGTGCCAGCAGCCTCCGAGCGGGTGAGCAGTTCTTC

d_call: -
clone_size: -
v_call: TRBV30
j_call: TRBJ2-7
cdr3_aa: CAWSVAYGIYEQYF
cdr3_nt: TGTGCCTGGAGTGTGGCGTACGGGATCTACGAGCAGTACTTC

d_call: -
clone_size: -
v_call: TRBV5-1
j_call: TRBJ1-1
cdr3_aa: CASGPTRSASGAFF
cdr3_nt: TGCGCCAGCGGCCCCACTAGGTCCGCCTCTGGAGCTTTCTTT

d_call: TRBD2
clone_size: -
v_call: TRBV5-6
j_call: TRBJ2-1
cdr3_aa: CASSASGGTTYNEQFF
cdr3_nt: TGTGCCAGCAGCGCTAGCGGGGGGACTACCTACAATGAGCAGTTCTTC

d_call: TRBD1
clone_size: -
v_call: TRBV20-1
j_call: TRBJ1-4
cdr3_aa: CSASSDRPLREKLFF
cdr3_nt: TGCAGTGCTAGTTCGGACAGGCCCCTTCGTGAAAAACTGTTTTTT

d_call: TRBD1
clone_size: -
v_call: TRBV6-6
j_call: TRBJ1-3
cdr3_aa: CASSQQGTSGNTIYF
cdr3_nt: TGTGCCAGCAGCCAACAGGGGACCTCTGGAAACACCATATATTTT